The TCR beta chain under discussion was sequenced for a study of breast tumors, draining lymph nodes, adjacent tissues. TCRdb used MiXCR to reprocess the multiplex PCR reads, holding one entry per CDR3 protein. This sample has under 150,000 distinct CDR3 sequences; less than 25% occur once, and the top ten carry 2.2%. Study findings and constraints: Compared with lymph nodes, tumors were less diverse; compared with nontumor tissue, more. Luminal-like breast cancer showed significantly greater tumor-nontumor repertoire similarity than basal-like breast cancer did.

Notes on this clonotype: Its antigen is unidentified. The junction departs from the called germline gene at one end, perhaps through a read error.

Samples came from axillary lymph nodes draining the breast cancer. The receptor's source is a female donor with breast cancer. Some clones in this sample may be carry-over from other donors' samples. Sample: axillary lymph node tissue.

The CDR3 DNA follows: TGTGCCAGCAGCCCCTCACAGGGACGCCTCTATGATTCACCCCTCCACTTT. Translation gives CASSPSQGRLYDSPLHF. The V and J genes are TRBV5-1 and TRBJ1-6; tentatively, D is TRBD1 (6 bases). The CDR3 is 17 residues long. Germline CDR1 reads SGHRS; CDR2 reads YFSETQ.